Here is one T cell receptor (beta chain) with its context. There are 15 residues in the CDR3. CDR1 and CDR2 from the germline V gene are LGHNA and YSLEER. The ends were cut back, 0 bases at V and 5 bases at J, with 11 bases in the middle. These data originate in a study of T cell changes during pregnancy in multiple sclerosis. This table comes from immunoSEQ multiplex PCR, and its TCRdb copy is limited to in-frame clones, with some not included. The data hold around 40,000 clones, with around nine tenths observed a single time. The chain combines TRBV4-3 with TRBJ1-3; D is uncertain. This material consisted of CD4+ T cells from peripheral blood mononuclear cells, taken in the second trimester of pregnancy. The TCR was taken from a female donor with multiple sclerosis, enrolled in a pregnancy study. In nucleotides, the CDR3 is TGCGCCAGCAGCCAAGAGTCAGATCCGCGAAACACCATATATTTT. Its translation: CASSQESDPRNTIYF.